What follows is one TCR beta chain and its context. This clone turned up a few times. The antigen it recognizes is unknown. No per-base quality is available; no much larger clone lies one base away. A single peripheral blood draw of approximately 0.11 L on average was collected from each donor into heparinised tubes. A BD FACSAria II and a panel including CD45RO, CCR7, CD25, CD127, CD95 and CD27 were used to sort naive, central memory, regulatory and stem cell-like memory CD4+ T cells. Every sorted population had a purity above 95%. PBMCs were separated immediately by Lymphoprep density gradient centrifugation and were stained directly, without being cultured. So that batch effects would be minimized, each experiment stained and sorted samples in pairs, pairing one healthy donor with one patient. The sample belongs to a study of beta chain features in type 1 diabetes (dated by TCRdb to the late 2010s). In terms of the full investigation: Patients and healthy donors did not differ in mean age, gender distribution, total cell number or subset yield. In the study, TCRB repertoires of sorted circulating CD4+ T cell subsets from recently diagnosed type 1 diabetes patients were compared with those of matched healthy donors. Regulatory and stem cell-like memory subsets were isolated from only 8 patients and roughly 8 healthy donors, whereas naive and central memory subsets came from all 28 donors. A total of some 100,000,000 sorted cells were examined across all samples, and a strong correlation was observed between cell number per subset and RNA yield. Study-wide conclusions, independent of this receptor: Fewer insertions and more nucleotide deletions at VDJ recombination sites were observed in patients with type 1 diabetes, implying thymic rearrangement abnormalities. PCR might favor shorter templates, but patient and control samples were amplified and corrected together, so any skew would affect both groups equally. Because cDNA was sequenced instead of genomic DNA, highly expressing activated cells could be over-represented, though the groups showed no difference in activation or CD3 levels. Only small numbers of individuals were included in the HLA sub-analyses, which left unresolved whether HLA type had any influence on TCRB rearrangement. Naive, central memory and regulatory TCRB repertoires appeared more similar among patients than among healthy donors. A moderate but significant shortening of TCRB CDR3 length was observed in type 1 diabetes patients in all four CD4+ subsets.

All of the isolated RNA was reverse transcribed with the High Capacity cDNA Reverse Transcription Kit, so expressed TCRB transcripts were sequenced. Naive, central memory and regulatory T cell samples underwent deep immunoSEQ sequencing, averaging roughly 3.4 million total reads per sample. Sorted cells were lysed in RLT buffer, and RNA was extracted using DNase-treated RNeasy Micro or Mini kits according to cell number. Each cell subset was processed on its own to prevent cross-contamination, while patient and healthy donor samples were processed together. Using the immunoSEQ multiplex PCR, TCRB sequences were amplified from cDNA into 87-bp fragments spanning the CDR3 region. The amplicons were sequenced using the Illumina HiSeq platform. Processing in the source paper ran as follows. Synthetic template baselines were used to correct PCR bias computationally, reads within Hamming distance 2 were collapsed, and singletons that could not be merged were discarded. By aligning reads against IMGT, V, D and J genes, CDR3 length, and insertions or deletions at six rearrangement sites were assigned. Within each subset, clonotype counts were normalized to sorted cell number, and only after that were true diversity and Gini coefficients computed with the tcR R package. The overlap coefficient, calculated on TCRB nucleotide sequences, was used to measure repertoire sharing. TCRdb's version of the immuneACCESS table is confined to in-frame rearrangements and falls short of the full clone set. An unresolved V gene accounts for under half of the shortfall where checked; the remainder is of unknown origin. The V and J calls and clone size were taken over from that table, and D and trimming were inferred from the DNA. This sample is represented by over 300,000 clones; roughly 9% of them were singletons. Together, the top ten hold roughly 1% of the sample.

CDR1 LGHNA and CDR2 YSLEER were looked up in the germline V gene. V is pared back by 0 bases and J by 4 bases, with 10 bases lying between the germline termini. The CDR3 runs 14 residues from the cysteine to the phenylalanine. Of the read, only the CDR3 DNA is kept; its 42 bases are in frame from base 1. Sequencing used central memory CD4+ T cells from blood. The chain uses TRBV4-3 and TRBJ2-7; the D gene identity is not certain. This TCR was sampled from a young man with type 1 diabetes. The CDR3 is CASSQDLARYEQYF. The nucleotide sequence reads TGCGCCAGCAGCCAAGATTTGGCTAGGTACGAGCAGTACTTC.